In this sample, the clone carrying this T cell receptor (beta chain) turned up a few times. The record originates from a study of molecular identifiers for immune sequencing clone quantification. The V end was cut by 4 bases, the J end by 6 bases, with 7 bases between. Germline values: CDR1 MNHEY, CDR2 SVGAGI. The CDR3 is 11 residues long. TCRdb fed the PCR reads into MiXCR, producing one record per CDR3 protein. The sample contains 490,000 or so distinct CDR3 sequences, about 22% of which appear only once. The sequence derives from a human donor in good health. Some libraries in this study had Jurkat cell RNA spiked in. Sequenced: naive CD8+ T cells from blood, with Jurkat cell RNA spiked in. Subset denoted: FACS-sorted CD8+CD4-CCR7+CD45RA+ naive T cells. V usage is TRBV6-5 and J usage is TRBJ2-7; tentative D call: TRBD1 (6 bases). The CDR3 region is CASSSGAEQYF. The CDR3 DNA reads TGTGCCAGCAGTTCAGGGGCCGAGCAGTACTTC.